The sequence of this T cell receptor (beta chain) was determined in a study of long-term antiretroviral therapy in people with HIV. Across the study: A decade or so separates the oldest specimens from the later 2015 immediate-ART recommendation. Study conclusions and caveats: Pre-ART-expanded clones dominated the repertoire at all time points.

The V gene's germline CDR1 is MDHEN and CDR2 SYDVKM. The CDR3 is 13 residues long. V was cut by 8 bases and J by 0 bases, with 10 bases left in between. immunoSEQ v3.0 was run at survey level. TCRdb's copy holds only in-frame clones and misses some; the assay was immunoSEQ multiplex PCR. The sample lists around 20,000 clones; roughly 80% were seen once. The study drew at least one pre-ART and at least two post-ART PBMC samples from every donor. Specimens retained roughly 0.9-11 million cryopreserved PBMC preceding DNA extraction. Remarks on this clone: Antigen: not known.

The sequencing here drew on unsorted PBMCs, taken 0.6 years after starting antiretroviral therapy. The chain combines TRBV28 with TRBJ1-2; D is unresolved. This receptor was identified in a woman aged 18-30 years with HIV. CDR3 coding DNA: TGTGCCAGCTCAGGCCCCCCTAACTATGGCTACACCTTC. Its translation is CASSGPPNYGYTF.